The present entry profiles one T cell receptor beta chain with its context. Sequencing was performed with immunoSEQ multiplex PCR; in TCRdb, only in-frame clones are kept and a portion is missing. The sample gives approximately 11,000 clones, roughly 86% of which show up once; around 28% is in the top ten. From germline, CDR1 is SGHVS and CDR2 FNYEAQ. Trimming took off 3 bases at V and 7 bases at J, with 12 bases between the two ends. The CDR3 has 14 amino acids. The data were taken from a study of OX40 agonist ivuxolimab in advanced cancers. The V call is TRBV7-6, the J call TRBJ2-2; TRBD2 is a possible D gene (5 bases). The input for sequencing was CD4+ or CD8+ T cells sorted from blood, taken in a trial of the OX40 agonist ivuxolimab. The source of this sequence is an adult with an advanced solid tumor such as melanoma, head and neck, liver or kidney cancer. This CDR3 reads CASSFLTRGGELFF. CDR3 nucleotides: TGTGCCAGCAGCTTCCTCACTAGAGGCGGGGAGCTGTTTTTT. The variable domain in full, with the rest retrieved from reference TRBV7-6 and TRBJ2-2, is GAGVSQSPRYKVTKRGQDVALRCDPISGHVSLYWYRQALGQGPEFLTYFNYEAQQDKSGLPNDRFSAERPEGSISTLTIQRTEQRDSAMYRCASSFLTRGGELFFGEGSRLTVL.